One sample yielded the 17 T cell receptor beta chains listed below, sequenced in a study of blood T cell repertoires in COVID-19. The data were produced by immunoSEQ multiplex PCR, yet TCRdb's version contains in-frame clones alone and is incomplete. The sample lists under 200,000 clones, roughly 84% occurring once. Input material: peripheral blood. The receptors shown here come from an elderly woman with acute or convalescent COVID-19.

The rearrangement links TRBV7-2 to TRBJ2-1; possibly TRBD2 for D (5 bases). The CDR3 is made up of 12 amino acids. Germline V gives CDR1 SGHTA, CDR2 FQGNSA. V lost 4 bases and J lost 12, with 13 bases in between. CDR3 amino acids: CASSSVSSGQFF. The CDR3 DNA reads TGTGCCAGCAGCTCAGTATCCAGCGGGCAGTTCTTC.

The chain carries TRBV27 and TRBJ2-7; TRBD1 might be the D (6 bases). Trimming cost V 5 bases and J 4 bases, with 21 bases left between them. The germline V gene encodes CDR1 MNHEY and CDR2 SMNVEV (reference sequence). The CDR3 consists of 16 residues. Here the CDR3 reads CASSPPRQVSLYEQYF. The DNA for the CDR3 is TGTGCCAGCAGTCCTCCGCGACAGGTGTCCCTTTACGAGCAGTACTTC.

The V and J genes are TRBV6-6 and TRBJ1-2; no clear D gene. The CDR3 loop spans 15 amino acids. V shed 0 bases and J shed 4 bases, with 12 bases lying between them. CDR1 and CDR2 from the germline V gene are MNHNY and SVGAGI (reference sequence). The CDR3 region is CASSYSDAGVYGYTF. CDR3 DNA sequence: TGTGCCAGCAGTTACTCGGATGCTGGAGTCTATGGCTACACCTTC.

The chain has TRBV30 and TRBJ1-1; D is possibly TRBD1 (6 bases). Germline CDR1 and CDR2: GTSNPN and SVGIG (reference sequence). Trimming removed 3 bases from V and 1 base from J, with 12 bases in between. This CDR3 region has 14 residues. The chain's CDR3 is CAWRSGQSNTEAFF. The CDR3 nucleotides read TGTGCCTGGAGGTCGGGACAATCGAACACTGAAGCTTTCTTT.

This chain joins TRBV18 and TRBJ1-1, with 7 bases aligning to TRBD1. Trimming cost V 0 bases and J 1 base; bases outside gene matches: 8. The CDR3 has 17 residues. The germline gives CDR1 KGHSH, CDR2 LQKENI. DNA for the CDR3: TGTGCCAGCTCACCACCTGGTGGGACAGTCACGAACACTGAAGCTTTCTTT. Translation gives CASSPPGGTVTNTEAFF.

The V gene is TRBV6-1, the J gene TRBJ2-7, with D possibly matching TRBD1 (6 bases). CDR3 length equals 14 residues. CDR1 and CDR2 (germline): MNHNS, SASEGT. Trimming took off 0 bases at V and 3 bases at J, with 9 bases between the two ends. The chain's CDR3 is CASSEAGAGYEQYF. In DNA, the CDR3 is TGTGCCAGCAGTGAAGCGGGGGCGGGCTACGAGCAGTACTTC.

V is TRBV7-2 and J is TRBJ1-2; possible D gene TRBD1, 5 bases. The CDR3 is 13 amino acids. V dropped 1 base and J dropped 10 bases, with 13 bases sitting between them. Looked up from germline, CDR1 is SGHTA and CDR2 is FQGNSA. The CDR3 DNA sequence: TGTGCCAGCAGCTTAGGGACAAGGAGGGACTACACCTTC. It codes for CASSLGTRRDYTF.

V is TRBV4-3 and J is TRBJ1-1, with D maybe TRBD1 (5 bases). Trimming took off 1 base at V and 3 bases at J, with 6 bases between the two ends. This CDR3 has 13 residues. Germline assignment: CDR1 LGHNA and CDR2 YSLEER. The CDR3 region has the DNA TGCGCCAGCAGCCAAGTAGGGGACACTGAAGCTTTCTTT. Translated: CASSQVGDTEAFF.

The genes are TRBV18 and TRBJ2-2; TRBD1 is a possible D gene (5 bases). The CDR3 contains 13 residues. V lost 3 bases and J 6 bases, leaving 8 bases between the germline ends. CDR1 is KGHSH and CDR2 is LQKENI in the germline V gene. The CDR3 nucleotides are TGTGCCAGCTCACCGCCAGGGCCCGGGGAGCTGTTTTTT. Protein sequence: CASSPPGPGELFF. The variable domain in full, completed from reference TRBV18 and TRBJ2-2, reads NAGVMQNPRHLVRRRGQEARLRCSPMKGHSHVYWYRQLPEEGLKFMVYLQKENIIDESGMPKERFSAEFPKEGPSILRIQQVVRGDSAAYFCASSPPGPGELFFGEGSRLTVL.

V gene TRBV11-1 combines with J gene TRBJ2-7; D possibly corresponds to TRBD1 (6 bases). The CDR3 totals 15 residues. Per the germline V gene, CDR1 is SGHAT and CDR2 is FQDESV (reference sequence). The V gene lost 4 bases and the J gene lost 0 bases, with 13 bases spanning the gap. CDR3 protein: CASSSLDRRSYEQYF. In DNA form, the CDR3 reads TGTGCCAGCAGCTCCCTCGACAGGCGCTCCTACGAGCAGTACTTC.

The chain combines TRBV7-2 with TRBJ2-6, with 8 bases fitting TRBD2. The J segment lost 0 bases and the V segment lost 5 bases, leaving 6 bases of the junction unmatched. Germline V gene lookup returns CDR1 SGHTA and CDR2 FQGNSA. The CDR3 covers 17 residues. This CDR3 is CASSRLSGTSGANVLTF. CDR3 nucleotide sequence: TGTGCCAGCAGCAGACTTAGCGGGACCTCTGGGGCCAACGTCCTGACTTTC.

CDR3 in amino acids: CASSWDGRNEQFF. The CDR3 DNA follows: TGTGCCAGCAGCTGGGACGGGAGGAATGAGCAGTTCTTC. V is TRBV5-4 and J is TRBJ2-1, with TRBD2 matching over 7 bases. This CDR3 has 13 amino acids. The germline CDR1 and CDR2 sequences are SGHNT and YYREEE (reference sequence). V gave up 3 bases and J gave up 7 bases; unmatched junction bases: 4.

The chain is built from TRBV19 and TRBJ1-2; TRBD1 matches at 10 bases. Germline V gene lookup returns CDR1 LNHDA and CDR2 SQIVND (reference sequence). The CDR3 contains 14 residues. J lost 6 bases, V lost 4 bases, and 5 bases had no gene match. The CDR3 coding sequence is TGTGCCAGTAGTAGCCCCGGACAGGGGGATGGCTACACCTTC. Translating gives CASSSPGQGDGYTF.

This clone has only a few counts. Other DNA sequences in the sample encode the same CDR3. The J gene is TRBJ1-1, the V gene TRBV18; 9 nucleotides agree with TRBD1. Per germline, CDR1 KGHSH and CDR2 LQKENI. After removal of 6 bases from V and 1 base from J, the junction contained 3 bases not matched to a gene. This CDR3 has 14 residues. In DNA form, the CDR3 reads TGTGCCAGCTCGCTGGGACAGGGGAACACTGAAGCTTTCTTT. It yields the protein CASSLGQGNTEAFF.

V is TRBV7-9 and J is TRBJ2-3; 8 bases match TRBD2. Per germline, CDR1 SEHNR and CDR2 FQNEAQ (reference sequence). The CDR3 loop spans 14 amino acids. Germline trimming cut 5 bases from V and 2 bases from J; bases unmatched to any gene: 3. As DNA, the CDR3 is TGTGCCAGCAGCGACGGACTAGCCACAGATACGCAGTATTTT. Its protein is CASSDGLATDTQYF. Together with reference TRBV7-9 and TRBJ2-3, the CDR3 gives the full variable domain: DTGVSQNPRHKITKRGQNVTFRCDPISEHNRLYWYRQTLGQGPEFLTYFQNEAQLEKSRLLSDRFSAERPKGSFSTLEIQRTEQGDSAMYLCASSDGLATDTQYFGPGTRLTVL.

This chain links TRBV4-1 with TRBJ2-5; a possible D gene is TRBD1 (5 bases). The CDR3 consists of 15 residues. CDR1 and CDR2 from the germline V gene are MGHRA and YSYEKL. Trimming left V 0 bases short and J 2 bases short, with 10 bases between. The CDR3 loop is CASSQDRQGQETQYF. CDR3 in DNA: TGCGCCAGCAGCCAAGATCGGCAGGGACAAGAGACCCAGTACTTC.

The J gene is TRBJ2-3, the V gene TRBV3-1 (or the pseudogene TRBV3-2); TRBD2 aligns across 11 bases. This CDR3 has 15 residues. The V segment lost 2 bases and the J segment 6 bases; nucleotides outside the gene matches: 4. Germline lookup yields CDR1 LGHDT and CDR2 YNNKEL (reference sequence). The CDR3 sequence: CASSQPGLAADTQYF. CDR3 in DNA: TGTGCCAGCAGCCAACCGGGACTAGCGGCGGATACGCAGTATTTT.